Listed here are 4 T cell receptor beta chains from one sample, sequenced in a study of PD-L1 blockade in urothelial cancer. Sequencing was performed with immunoSEQ multiplex PCR; in TCRdb, only in-frame clones are kept and a portion is missing. The profile shows 35,000 to 40,000 clones, roughly 90% of them singletons. Sample: PBMCs, taken around atezolizumab (anti-PD-L1) treatment. These receptor sequences come from a man between 65 and 85 years old with urothelial cancer.

The rearrangement links TRBV6-6 to TRBJ1-2; 8 bases are shared with TRBD1. The CDR3 extends over 14 amino acids. With V trimmed by 3 bases and J by 6 bases, 6 bases remained unmatched. Per germline, CDR1 MNHNY and CDR2 SVGAGI (reference sequence). The CDR3 bases are TGTGCCAGCAGTTATGGGGACAGGATTGATGGCTACACCTTC. Its protein is CASSYGDRIDGYTF.

The rearrangement joins TRBV4-1 to TRBJ2-2, with 15 bases fitting TRBD2. Per the germline V gene, CDR1 is MGHRA and CDR2 is YSYEKL. The ends lost 4 bases at V and 1 base at J; junction bases unmatched: 7. This CDR3 spans 19 amino acids. CDR3 amino acids: CASSLQRTSGRGNTGELFF. The CDR3 nucleotides are TGCGCCAGCAGCCTCCAAAGGACTAGCGGGAGGGGGAACACCGGGGAGCTGTTTTTT.

This clone was seen more than once but under ten times. The genes are TRBV27 and TRBJ2-7, with 11 bases lining up with TRBD2. In germline, CDR1 is MNHEY, CDR2 SMNVEV (reference sequence). V shed 3 bases, J shed 7 bases, and the junction held 2 bases outside the gene matches. The CDR3 is 13 residues long. The CDR3 protein is CASSFGTSGEQYF. The CDR3 DNA follows: TGTGCCAGCAGTTTTGGGACTAGCGGAGAGCAGTACTTC.

The genes are TRBV5-1 and TRBJ2-7; 8 bases line up with TRBD2. Trimming took 2 bases from V and 1 from J; bases not matched to a gene: 2. The CDR3 extends over 14 amino acids. Germline V gene lookup returns CDR1 SGHRS and CDR2 YFSETQ. CDR3 nucleotides: TGCGCCAGCAGCTTAGCGGGAGTGTCCTACGAGCAGTACTTC. Encoded protein: CASSLAGVSYEQYF.